Below, 10 T cell receptor beta chains from the same sample are listed, as sequenced in a study of patients and donors after allogeneic stem cell transplantation. Each CDR3 protein gets one entry after TCRdb re-called the RT-PCR reads with MiXCR. The profile shows 20,000 or so distinct CDR3 sequences, roughly 5% of them singletons. Sequencing used blood, either unsorted or a sorted T cell fraction (not recorded which). Source of these receptors: a human donor who was either an allogeneic HSCT recipient or a stem cell or donor lymphocyte infusion donor (not recorded which). It is not recorded whose cells these are; they may come from a transplant donor.

This clonotype was counted at least ten times. The V gene is TRBV6-1, the J gene TRBJ1-5; 7 nucleotides match TRBD1. CDR1 MNHNS and CDR2 SASEGT come from the germline V gene. Trimming cost V 9 bases and J 4 bases; bases outside gene matches: 9. This CDR3 is built from 14 residues. CDR3 in amino acids: CASHYRGGNQPQHF. For the CDR3, the DNA is TGTGCCAGTCACTACAGGGGTGGGAATCAGCCCCAGCATTTT.

The table lists this clonotype with many counts. The V call is TRBV12-3 or TRBV12-4, the J call TRBJ2-7; D possibly uses TRBD1 or TRBD2 (5 bases each). The CDR3 is 13 amino acids. The V gene lost 6 bases and the J gene lost 2 bases, with 11 bases spanning the gap. As DNA, the CDR3 is TGTGCCAGCAGCCGGGGACGGCCCTACGAGCAGTACTTC. This translates into CASSRGRPYEQYF.

The chain employs TRBV21-1 and TRBJ1-2; TRBD1 is taken as the D call from the table, unchecked against the DNA. TRBV21-1 is shown as a pseudogene. The CDR3 totals 14 residues. This CDR3 reads CASSPQGINYGYTF. The CDR3 coding sequence is TGTGCCAGCAGCCCACAGGGGATAAACTATGGCTACACCTTC.

The table lists this clonotype with many counts. The rearrangement links TRBV5-5 to TRBJ2-5; unclear D gene. Germline CDR1 is SGHKS and CDR2 is YYEKEE (reference sequence). V was cut by 1 base and J by 5 bases, with 15 bases left in between. The CDR3 runs 15 residues. The CDR3 DNA reads TGTGCCAGCAGCTTGCAAGGCACCTCGGTTGAGACCCAGTACTTC. The encoded protein is CASSLQGTSVETQYF. Filled out from reference TRBV5-5 and TRBJ2-5, the complete variable domain reads DAGVTQSPTHLIKTRGQQVTLRCSPISGHKSVSWYQQVLGQGPQFIFQYYEKEERGRGNFPDRFSARQFPNYSSELNVNALLLGDSALYLCASSLQGTSVETQYFGPGTRLLVL.

In its sample, this clonotype ranks as medium-sized. This chain connects TRBV3-1 to TRBJ1-1, with TRBD1 matching 7 bases. Germline V gene data show CDR1 as LGHDT and CDR2 as YNNKEL (reference sequence). This CDR3 spans 14 amino acids. Trimming cost V 4 bases and J 6 bases; bases outside gene matches: 8. In nucleotides, the CDR3 is TGTGCCAGCAGCCCATCGACAGGGCTCGCTGAAGCTTTCTTT. Residues: CASSPSTGLAEAFF.

This clonotype was picked up many times. The V gene is TRBV25-1, the J gene TRBJ2-7, with D perhaps TRBD2 (5 bases). The V end lost 1 base, the J end lost 5 bases, and 12 bases lay between the germline ends. The CDR3 runs to 14 residues. Germline V CDR1 and CDR2: MGHDK, SYGVNS. The CDR3 region has the DNA TGTGCCAGCAGTGAATGGGCGGGTCAGAACGAGCAGTACTTC. This sequence encodes CASSEWAGQNEQYF.

This clonotype was found many times. The chain links TRBV7-9 to TRBJ2-7; D not resolved. V lost 4 bases and J lost 0, with 13 bases in between. This CDR3 is built from 15 residues. CDR1 is SEHNR and CDR2 is FQNEAQ in the germline V gene (reference sequence). The CDR3 nucleotides read TGTGCCAGCAGCTCCGTAAGCTGGAGCTCCTACGAGCAGTACTTC. Its translation: CASSSVSWSSYEQYF.

This clonotype showed up many times. This chain uses TRBV20-1 with TRBJ1-2; 11 positions agree with TRBD1. Germline CDR1 reads DFQATT; CDR2 reads SNEGSKA (reference sequence). The CDR3 sequence is 14 residues long. With V trimmed by 6 bases and J by 5 bases, 8 bases remained unmatched. In DNA, the CDR3 is TGCAGTGCCCCCGGGACAGGGGGTGTGTATGGCTACACCTTC. Translated, it gives CSAPGTGGVYGYTF.

The V call is TRBV5-4, the J call TRBJ2-7; 8 bases are shared with TRBD2. This CDR3 has 16 residues. The germline V gene has CDR1 SGHNT and CDR2 YYREEE (reference sequence). The V and J ends lost 0 bases and 1 base, in that order; junction bases with no gene match: 6. CDR3 sequence reads: CASSLGTGLASYEQYF. Written as DNA, the CDR3 is TGTGCCAGCAGCTTGGGTACAGGACTAGCATCCTACGAGCAGTACTTC.

The table lists this clonotype with many counts. The chain carries TRBV7-9 and TRBJ2-5; 7 nucleotides line up with TRBD1. The CDR3 has 14 residues. From germline, CDR1 is SEHNR and CDR2 FQNEAQ (reference sequence). V trimming: 3 bases; J trimming: 4 bases; junction bases outside the gene matches: 5. The CDR3 here is CASSFAGGSETQYF. DNA of the CDR3: TGTGCCAGCAGCTTCGCAGGGGGTTCAGAGACCCAGTACTTC. The variable domain in full, completed from reference TRBV7-9 and TRBJ2-5, reads DTGVSQNPRHKITKRGQNVTFRCDPISEHNRLYWYRQTLGQGPEFLTYFQNEAQLEKSRLLSDRFSAERPKGSFSTLEIQRTEQGDSAMYLCASSFAGGSETQYFGPGTRLLVL.